This T cell receptor (beta chain) came from a study of OX40 agonist ivuxolimab in advanced cancers. Turning to the study itself: A mean age of approximately 58 years, range about 20 to 90, was recorded, and around 85% were male. The study, taken as a whole, reports: In CD8+ T cells, expanded clones were on average more numerous than in CD4+.

Here immunoSEQ multiplex PCR was the method, and the copy in TCRdb shows in-frame clones only, minus some. The table lists about 23,000 clones, around 80% of them singletons. Comment on this clone: What it recognizes is unknown.

The germline CDR1 and CDR2 sequences are SGHNT and YENEEA. This CDR3 contains 16 residues. V was trimmed by 3 bases and J by 0 bases, leaving 11 bases between them. Blood sampling was done at baseline, cycle 4 day 1, and cycle 7 day 1. Sequences were derived from CD4+ or CD8+ T cells sorted from blood, sampled in a trial of the OX40 agonist ivuxolimab. The clonotype comes from an adult with an advanced solid tumor such as melanoma, head and neck, liver or kidney cancer. The chain is built from TRBV11-3 and TRBJ2-2, with a possible D match to TRBD2 (5 bases). The CDR3, as DNA: TGTGCCAGCAGCTTCTCTACACTAGCGAACACCGGGGAGCTGTTTTTT. It translates to CASSFSTLANTGELFF.